This is a list of T cell receptor beta chains from one sample in a study of cytomegalovirus exposure and HLA in healthy donors. The data were produced by immunoSEQ multiplex PCR, yet TCRdb's version contains in-frame clones alone and is incomplete. The data show about 200,000 clones, approximately 78% seen once. Specimen: PBMCs. All receptors derive from a young man in good health and CMV-seronegative. The CDR3 runs from the conserved cysteine through the conserved F or W. Fields, in order: D gene, CDR3 length, clone size, J gene, V gene, CDR3 DNA, CDR3 protein. D genes are given only for firm matches. Rows give clone size only sometimes, using once, few, many, or a class for an expanded clone.

>TRBD2|15|-|TRBJ2-5|TRBV2
TGTGCCAGTCGGGATAGCGGGGGGGCCTTGGAGACCCAGTACTTC
CASRDSGGALETQYF
>TRBD1|14|-|TRBJ2-7|TRBV5-1
TGCGCCAGCAGCTTAAGACAGGGGGCTTACGAGCAGTACTTC
CASSLRQGAYEQYF
>-|14|-|TRBJ2-3|TRBV29-1
TGCAGCGTTCTGAGCCCAGGTGTCGTAAATACGCAGTATTTT
CSVLSPGVVNTQYF
>-|13|-|TRBJ2-3|TRBV6-5
TGTGCCAGCACCGCGAGAAGCACAGATACGCAGTATTTT
CASTARSTDTQYF
>TRBD1|15|-|TRBJ1-1|TRBV4-1
TGCGCCAGCAGCCAAGTAGGGACAGGCCACACTGAAGCTTTCTTT
CASSQVGTGHTEAFF
>TRBD2|16|-|TRBJ2-5|TRBV6-4
TGTGCCAGCAGTGAAAGGACTAGCGGCTTTAAAGAGACCCAGTACTTC
CASSERTSGFKETQYF
>TRBD1|12|-|TRBJ2-7|TRBV2
TGTGCCACCAGGGACAGGGGATACGAGCAGTACTTC
CATRDRGYEQYF
>-|16|-|TRBJ2-3|TRBV5-1
TGCGCCAGCAGCTTGGATGAGGCCGGAGAGGGAGATACGCAGTATTTT
CASSLDEAGEGDTQYF
>-|13|-|TRBJ1-1|TRBV5-4
TGTGCCAGCAGCTTGGCAGGGCCTACTGAAGCTTTCTTT
CASSLAGPTEAFF
>TRBD1|14|-|TRBJ1-2|TRBV6-5
TGTGCCAGCAGCCAACCGGGACAGGGGTACGGCTACACCTTC
CASSQPGQGYGYTF
>-|11|-|TRBJ1-5|TRBV6-1
TGTGCCAGCAGTGAACGTCAGCCCCAGCATTTT
CASSERQPQHF
>-|13|-|TRBJ1-5|TRBV27
TGTGCCAGCAGTCCCTACAGGAATCAGCCCCAGCATTTT
CASSPYRNQPQHF
>-|15|-|TRBJ1-2|TRBV7-2
TGTGCCAGCAGCTTAGATCTAGTTATTGTCTATGGCTACACCTTC
CASSLDLVIVYGYTF
>-|19|-|TRBJ2-2|TRBV27
TGTGCCAGCAGTTTGTACTCACCCCCAGGGGCGGAGAACACCGGGGAGCTGTTTTTT
CASSLYSPPGAENTGELFF
>-|15|-|TRBJ2-7|TRBV19
TGTGCCAGTAGTATCCTAACAGGGCCTTCCTACGAGCAGTACTTC
CASSILTGPSYEQYF
>TRBD1|15|-|TRBJ2-1|TRBV29-1
TGCAGCGTTGAAGGAATCACGACAGGGTACAATGAGCAGTTCTTC
CSVEGITTGYNEQFF
>-|14|-|TRBJ2-2|TRBV6-1
TGTGCCAGCAGTGTCCGGGACTACACCGGGGAGCTGTTTTTT
CASSVRDYTGELFF
>-|13|-|TRBJ1-1|TRBV10-1
TGCGCCAGCAGCCCACAAATCAACACTGAAGCTTTCTTT
CASSPQINTEAFF
>-|13|few|TRBJ1-1|TRBV11-2
TGTGCCAGCAGCTTCCCGGGAGGCACTGAAGCTTTCTTT
CASSFPGGTEAFF
>-|16|-|TRBJ2-6|TRBV5-1
TGCGCCAGCAGCTTCTGGGCCGCGCAAGGGGCCAACGTCCTGACTTTC
CASSFWAAQGANVLTF
>-|11|few|TRBJ1-1|TRBV6-5
TGTGCCAGCAGCAGCGCCGGTGAAGCTTTCTTT
CASSSAGEAFF
>TRBD1|19|-|TRBJ2-1|TRBV4-1
TGCGCCAGCAGCCTTCGGGCGACAGGGGGCTGGGGATTTCAAAATGAGCAGTTCTTC
CASSLRATGGWGFQNEQFF